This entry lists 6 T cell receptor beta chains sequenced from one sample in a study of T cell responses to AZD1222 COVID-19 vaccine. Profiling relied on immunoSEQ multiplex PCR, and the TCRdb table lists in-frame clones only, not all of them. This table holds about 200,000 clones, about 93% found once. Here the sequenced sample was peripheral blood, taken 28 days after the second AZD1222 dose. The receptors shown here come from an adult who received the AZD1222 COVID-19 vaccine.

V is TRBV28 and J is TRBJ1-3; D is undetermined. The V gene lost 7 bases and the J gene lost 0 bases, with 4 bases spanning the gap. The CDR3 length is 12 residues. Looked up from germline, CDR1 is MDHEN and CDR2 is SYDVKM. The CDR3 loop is CASNDSGNTIYF. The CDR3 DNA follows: TGTGCCAGCAACGACTCTGGAAACACCATATATTTT.

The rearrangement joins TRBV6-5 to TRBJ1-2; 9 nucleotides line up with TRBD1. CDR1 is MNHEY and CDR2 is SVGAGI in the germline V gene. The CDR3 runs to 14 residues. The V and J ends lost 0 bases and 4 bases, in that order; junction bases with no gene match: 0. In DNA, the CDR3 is TGTGCCAGCAGTTACTCGACAGGGGGCTATGGCTACACCTTC. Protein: CASSYSTGGYGYTF.

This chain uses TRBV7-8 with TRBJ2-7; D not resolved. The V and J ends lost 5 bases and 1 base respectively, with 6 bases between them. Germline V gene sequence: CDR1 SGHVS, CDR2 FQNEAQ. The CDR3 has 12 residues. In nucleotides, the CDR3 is TGTGCCAGCAGCGGCTTATCCTACGAGCAGTACTTC. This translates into CASSGLSYEQYF.

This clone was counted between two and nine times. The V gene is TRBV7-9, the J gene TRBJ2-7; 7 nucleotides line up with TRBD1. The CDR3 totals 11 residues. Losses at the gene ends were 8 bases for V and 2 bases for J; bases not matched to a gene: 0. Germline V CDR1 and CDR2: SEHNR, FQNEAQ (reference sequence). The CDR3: CASQGAYEQYF. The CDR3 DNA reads TGTGCCAGCCAGGGGGCCTACGAGCAGTACTTC.

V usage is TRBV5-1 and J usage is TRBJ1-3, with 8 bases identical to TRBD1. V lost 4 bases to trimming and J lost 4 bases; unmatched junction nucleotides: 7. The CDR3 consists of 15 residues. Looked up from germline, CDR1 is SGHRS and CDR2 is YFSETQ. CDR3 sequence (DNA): TGCGCCAGCAGCCCTGGACAGGGAGCGGGAAACACCATATATTTT. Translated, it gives CASSPGQGAGNTIYF.

CDR3 in amino acids: CASSPEPRGVGNTIYF. In DNA form, the CDR3 reads TGTGCCAGCAGTCCCGAACCTAGAGGGGTCGGAAACACCATATATTTT. The V and J genes are TRBV6-6 and TRBJ1-3; maybe TRBD1 (5 bases). This CDR3 comprises 16 residues. Germline CDR1 and CDR2: MNHNY and SVGAGI (reference sequence). V was pared by 5 bases and J by 4 bases, with 18 bases between.